Listed below are T cell receptor beta chains from one sample, sequenced in a study of T cells in Graves' hyperthyroidism and ophthalmopathy. TCRdb reanalysed the multiplex PCR reads using MiXCR and keeps one entry per CDR3 protein. Counted here are approximately 640,000 distinct CDR3 sequences, 15% to 20% occurring once; the ten biggest clones make up roughly a sixth. The specimen sequenced was blood. These receptors were collected from a man over 45 with Graves' hyperthyroidism. Both conserved end residues are part of each CDR3. Fields, in order: J gene, V gene, D gene, clone size, CDR3 protein, CDR3 DNA. The D gene is left open where the match is weak. The size of a clone is reported for some rows only, either as once, few or many, or as a class for expanded clones.

TRBJ2-7,TRBV12-3/TRBV12-4,.,few,CASSFSRVDPYEQYF,TGTGCCAGCAGTTTTAGCAGGGTGGACCCCTACGAGCAGTACTTC
TRBJ1-3,TRBV30,TRBD1,many,CAWSRDSSGNTIYF,TGTGCCTGGAGCCGGGACAGCTCTGGAAACACCATATATTTT
TRBJ2-7,TRBV6-1,TRBD2,few,CASSAPGLAGRSYEQYF,TGTGCCAGCAGTGCACCGGGACTAGCGGGGCGCTCCTACGAGCAGTACTTC
TRBJ2-1,TRBV6-1,.,.,CASSERQFSYNEQFF,TGTGCCAGCAGCGAACGGCAGTTCTCCTACAATGAGCAGTTCTTC
TRBJ2-1,TRBV28,.,many,CASSKQGGKQFF,TGTGCCAGCTCTAAACAGGGAGGGAAGCAGTTCTTC
TRBJ2-7,TRBV30,TRBD1,few,CAWATGQHYEQYF,TGTGCCTGGGCAACGGGACAGCATTACGAGCAGTACTTC
TRBJ2-3,TRBV27,.,many,CASRESSIDTQYF,TGTGCCAGCAGGGAATCTAGCATAGATACGCAGTATTTT
TRBJ2-1,TRBV20-1,.,few,CSARDPGYNEQFF,TGCAGTGCTAGAGATCCCGGCTACAATGAGCAGTTCTTC
TRBJ2-2,TRBV27,.,.,CASSLLDSRTGELFF,TGTGCCAGCAGTTTATTAGACAGCAGGACCGGGGAGCTGTTTTTT
TRBJ1-2,TRBV28,TRBD1,many,CASSSTGGANYGYTF,TGTGCCAGCAGTTCCACAGGGGGCGCTAACTATGGCTACACCTTC
TRBJ2-1,TRBV7-3,TRBD2,.,CASSLAASGRGNEQFF,TGTGCCAGCAGCTTAGCGGCTAGCGGGAGAGGGAATGAGCAGTTCTTC
TRBJ2-6,TRBV12-3/TRBV12-4,.,many,CASSFQGSAGANVLTF,TGTGCCAGCAGTTTTCAGGGTTCAGCTGGGGCCAACGTCCTGACTTTC
TRBJ2-7,TRBV4-1,.,.,CASSQAGNYEQYF,TGCGCCAGCAGCCAAGCAGGGAACTACGAGCAGTACTTC
TRBJ2-3,TRBV25-1,.,many,CASSRFEGANTDTQYF,TGTGCCAGCAGTAGGTTTGAGGGAGCGAACACAGATACGCAGTATTTT
TRBJ1-5,TRBV29-1,.,many,CSVGDRQPQHF,TGCAGCGTTGGAGACAGACAGCCCCAGCATTTT
TRBJ1-1,TRBV19,TRBD1,many,CASIPRDRSTEAFF,TGTGCCAGTATTCCCCGGGACAGAAGCACTGAAGCTTTCTTT
TRBJ1-1,TRBV20-1,.,many,CSARSLNTEAFF,TGCAGTGCTAGAAGTCTGAACACTGAAGCTTTCTTT
TRBJ2-1,TRBV19,.,.,CASSKSFLAQRHNEQFF,TGTGCCAGTAGTAAGTCTTTCTTGGCCCAACGCCACAATGAGCAGTTCTTC
TRBJ2-1,TRBV6-8,.,.,CATGAASYNEQFF,TGTGCCACCGGGGCGGCCTCCTACAATGAGCAGTTCTTC
TRBJ2-3,TRBV11-2,TRBD2,many,CASSLDQAAGGPYTQYF,TGTGCCAGCAGCTTAGATCAGGCAGCGGGAGGGCCATATACGCAGTATTTT
TRBJ1-4,TRBV3-1,.,.,CASSQAGGRRSTNEKLFF,TGTGCCAGCAGCCAAGCTGGGGGGAGGAGATCAACTAATGAAAAACTGTTTTTT
TRBJ1-4,TRBV6-2/TRBV6-3,TRBD1,many,CASSYSRFGQATNEKLFF,TGTGCCAGCAGTTACTCGAGATTCGGACAGGCAACTAATGAAAAACTGTTTTTT
TRBJ2-7,TRBV7-2,.,many,CASRPRVSSYEQYF,TGTGCCAGCAGACCCAGGGTTAGCTCCTACGAGCAGTACTTC
TRBJ2-6,TRBV9,.,few,CASSSVGAQANVLTF,TGTGCCAGCAGCTCCGTAGGGGCCCAGGCCAACGTCCTGACTTTC
TRBJ2-7,TRBV4-1,TRBD2,.,CASSQEWREGFEQYF,TGCGCCAGCAGCCAAGAGTGGCGGGAGGGCTTCGAGCAGTACTTC
TRBJ2-7,TRBV7-8,.,.,CASSQLTDYYEQYF,TGTGCCAGCAGCCAGCTGACAGATTACTACGAGCAGTACTTC
TRBJ2-6,TRBV3-1,TRBD1,few,CASSQPLRDRVLSGANVLTF,TGTGCCAGCAGCCAACCCCTCCGGGACAGGGTGCTCTCTGGGGCCAACGTCCTGACTTTC
TRBJ2-3,TRBV19,TRBD1,few,CASSVDRGTDTQYF,TGTGCCAGTAGTGTGGACAGGGGGACAGATACGCAGTATTTT
TRBJ1-1,TRBV6-5,.,many,CASSYTGMPLEAFF,TGTGCCAGCAGTTACACTGGAATGCCCCTCGAAGCTTTCTTT
TRBJ2-2,TRBV7-3,.,.,CASSPGTGLKAGELFF,TGTGCCAGCAGCCCCGGGACTGGATTAAAGGCCGGGGAGCTGTTTTTT
TRBJ2-7,TRBV5-1,TRBD2,.,CASSLVGRAHEQYF,TGCGCCAGCAGCTTAGTCGGGAGGGCCCACGAGCAGTACTTC
TRBJ2-2,TRBV11-2,TRBD2,many,CASSVLAGATGELFF,TGTGCCAGCAGCGTACTAGCGGGAGCCACCGGGGAGCTGTTTTTT
TRBJ2-3,TRBV19,TRBD2,.,CASSILLAGGPTDTQYF,TGTGCCAGTAGTATCCTACTAGCGGGAGGGCCGACAGATACGCAGTATTTT